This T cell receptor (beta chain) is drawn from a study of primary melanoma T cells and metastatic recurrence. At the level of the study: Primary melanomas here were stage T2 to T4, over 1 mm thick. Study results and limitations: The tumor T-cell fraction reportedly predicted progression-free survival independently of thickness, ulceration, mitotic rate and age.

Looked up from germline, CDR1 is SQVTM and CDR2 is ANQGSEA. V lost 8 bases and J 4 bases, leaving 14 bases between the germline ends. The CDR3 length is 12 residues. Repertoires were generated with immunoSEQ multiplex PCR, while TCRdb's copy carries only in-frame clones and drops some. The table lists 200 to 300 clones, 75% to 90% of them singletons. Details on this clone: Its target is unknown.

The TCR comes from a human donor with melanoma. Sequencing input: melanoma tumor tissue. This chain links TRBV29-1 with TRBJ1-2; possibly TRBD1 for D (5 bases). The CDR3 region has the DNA TGCAGCCACCCCTGGGGGGGCTATGGCTACACCTTC. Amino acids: CSHPWGGYGYTF.